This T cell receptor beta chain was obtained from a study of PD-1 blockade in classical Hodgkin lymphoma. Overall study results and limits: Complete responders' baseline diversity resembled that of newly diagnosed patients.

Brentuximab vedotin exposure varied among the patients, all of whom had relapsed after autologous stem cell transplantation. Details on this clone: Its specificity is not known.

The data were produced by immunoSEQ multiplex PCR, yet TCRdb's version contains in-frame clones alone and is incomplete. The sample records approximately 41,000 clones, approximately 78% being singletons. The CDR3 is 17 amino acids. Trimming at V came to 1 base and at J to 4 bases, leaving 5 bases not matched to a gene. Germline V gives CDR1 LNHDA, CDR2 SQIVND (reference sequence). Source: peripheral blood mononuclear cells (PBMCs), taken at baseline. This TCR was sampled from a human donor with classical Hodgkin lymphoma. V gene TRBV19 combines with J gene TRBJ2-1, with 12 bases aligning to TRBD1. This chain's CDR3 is CASSIGGQGAFYNEQFF. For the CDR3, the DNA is TGTGCCAGTAGTATAGGGGGACAGGGGGCGTTTTACAATGAGCAGTTCTTC.